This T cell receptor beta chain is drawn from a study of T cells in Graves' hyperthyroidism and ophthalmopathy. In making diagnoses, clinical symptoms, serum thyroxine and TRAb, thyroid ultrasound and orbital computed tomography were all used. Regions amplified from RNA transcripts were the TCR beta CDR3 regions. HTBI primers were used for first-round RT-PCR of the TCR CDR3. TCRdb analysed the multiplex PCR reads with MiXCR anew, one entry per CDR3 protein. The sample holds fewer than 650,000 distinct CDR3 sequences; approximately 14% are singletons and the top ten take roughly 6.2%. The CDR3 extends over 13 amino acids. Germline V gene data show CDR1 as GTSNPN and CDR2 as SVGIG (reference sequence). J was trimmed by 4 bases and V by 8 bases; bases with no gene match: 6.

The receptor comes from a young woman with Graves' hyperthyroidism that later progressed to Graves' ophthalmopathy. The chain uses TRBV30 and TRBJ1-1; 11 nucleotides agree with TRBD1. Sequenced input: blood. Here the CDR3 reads CAGQGAPGTEAFF. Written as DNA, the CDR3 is TGTGCCGGACAGGGGGCCCCGGGCACTGAAGCTTTCTTT.